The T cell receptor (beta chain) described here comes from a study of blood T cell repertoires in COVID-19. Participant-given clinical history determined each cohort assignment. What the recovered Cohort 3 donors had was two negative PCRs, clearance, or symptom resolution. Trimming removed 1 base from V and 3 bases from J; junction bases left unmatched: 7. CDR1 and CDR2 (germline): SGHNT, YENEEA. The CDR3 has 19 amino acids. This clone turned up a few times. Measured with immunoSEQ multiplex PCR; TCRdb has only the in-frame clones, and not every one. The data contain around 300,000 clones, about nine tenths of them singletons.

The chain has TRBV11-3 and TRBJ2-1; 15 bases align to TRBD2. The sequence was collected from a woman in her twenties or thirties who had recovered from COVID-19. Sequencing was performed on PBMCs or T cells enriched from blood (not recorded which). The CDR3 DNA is TGTGCCAGCAGCTTAGGGGCAGGACTAGCGGGAGGGAACTACAATGAGCAGTTCTTC. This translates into CASSLGAGLAGGNYNEQFF.